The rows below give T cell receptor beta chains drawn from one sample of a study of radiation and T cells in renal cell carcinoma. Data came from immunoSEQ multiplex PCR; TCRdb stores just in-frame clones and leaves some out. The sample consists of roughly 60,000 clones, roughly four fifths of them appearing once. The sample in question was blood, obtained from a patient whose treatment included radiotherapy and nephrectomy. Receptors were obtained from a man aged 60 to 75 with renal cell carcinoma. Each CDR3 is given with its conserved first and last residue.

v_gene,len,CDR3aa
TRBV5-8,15,CASSFPGTGGSPLHF
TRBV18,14,CASSPLAGSYEQYF
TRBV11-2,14,CASSPERLASEQFF
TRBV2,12,CASNRLANEQFF
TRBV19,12,CASRTSGNTIYF
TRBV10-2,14,CASSDTVSNQPQHF
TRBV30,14,CAWSPPWGDEKLFF
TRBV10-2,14,CASQKTVMNTEAFF
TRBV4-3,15,CASSQDTYLNQPQHF
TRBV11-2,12,CASSLGQNTQYF
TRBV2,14,CASKAGSGGTEQFF
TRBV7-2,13,CASRRQVGQPQHF
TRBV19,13,CASNRAGISEAFF
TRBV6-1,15,CASSLTGGLQETQYF
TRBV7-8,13,CASSLGRNNEQFF
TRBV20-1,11,CSASTEETQYF
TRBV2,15,CASSFLAGGEETQYF
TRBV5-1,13,CASSYNRNTEAFF
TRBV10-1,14,CASSLAGGFETQYF
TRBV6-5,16,CASSYWTGGGADTQYF
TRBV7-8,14,CASSARTGPYEQYF
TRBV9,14,CASSVGSGGVGYTF
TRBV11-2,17,CASSSELAGGIVKTQYF
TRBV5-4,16,CASSLGGSLGNEKLFF
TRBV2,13,CASSTGVPDTQYF
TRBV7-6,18,CASSLGSLRDNGKETQYF
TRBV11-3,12,CASSSGADTQYF
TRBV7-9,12,CASSLNVYGYTF
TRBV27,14,CASSTYVQRAEAFF
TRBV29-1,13,CSVGQGLNTEAFF
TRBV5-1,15,CASSTGQGSVSPLHF
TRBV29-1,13,CSAQGTPGQPQHF
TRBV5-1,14,CASSSLLGDNEQFF
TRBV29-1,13,CSVAEGLNQPQHF
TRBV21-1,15,CASSSPKDRSPEQYF
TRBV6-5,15,CASSQQGVFGETQYF
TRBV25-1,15,CASSDNEKGVQPQHF
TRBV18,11,CASSPKDEQFF
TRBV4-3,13,CASSQEEDQPQHF
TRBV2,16,CASRAIQGSGANVLTF
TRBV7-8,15,CASSQGGPGNYGYTF
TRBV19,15,CASSPIQGAWETQYF
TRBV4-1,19,CASSQEVLGDRPTYYGYTF